Following are 31 T cell receptor beta chains from one sample sequenced in a study of breast tumors, draining lymph nodes, adjacent tissues. The lymph nodes were axillary draining lymph nodes from breast cancer patients. TCRdb ran MiXCR on the multiplex PCR reads and lists one entry per CDR3 protein. The sample comprises approximately 120,000 distinct CDR3 sequences, approximately 22% of which are singletons, and roughly 2% rests with the top ten. The material sequenced was axillary lymph node tissue. The origin of the receptors is a female donor with breast cancer. Some clones in this sample may be carry-over from other donors' samples.

In the case of this clonotype: One junction end disagrees with the germline gene, perhaps due to a read error. This chain uses TRBV27 with TRBJ2-7; TRBD2 agrees at 7 bases. The CDR3 runs 15 residues. The germline gives CDR1 MNHEY, CDR2 SMNVEV (reference sequence). In DNA form, the CDR3 reads TGTGCCAGCAGTTATACGGCGGGAGAAGGATACGGGCAGTACTTC. Translated: CASSYTAGEGYGQYF.

On this clonotype: This may arise from a read error, as a much more abundant clone is one base away. The V call is TRBV6-1, the J call TRBJ2-1; 8 nucleotides line up with TRBD2. The V gene's germline CDR1 is MNHNS and CDR2 SASEGT. CDR3 length: 15 amino acids. Trimming took 4 bases from V and 4 from J; bases not matched to a gene: 6. The CDR3 region has the DNA TGTGCCAGCAGTGGACCAGCGGGAGAGTACAATGAGCAGTTCTTC. Translated: CASSGPAGEYNEQFF.

About this clonotype: The junction differs from germline at one of its ends, possibly a read error. The genes are TRBV7-2 and TRBJ1-2; D is ambiguous. CDR1 is SGHTA, CDR2 FQGNSA, per germline. This CDR3 has 15 amino acids. CDR3 sequence reads: CACSLDSLTGCGYTF. In nucleotides, the CDR3 is TGTGCCTGCAGCTTAGATAGTCTAACGGGGTGTGGCTACACCTTC.

This clonotype has only one observation. It may be a read error: a sequence one base away is much more abundant. The chain couples TRBV25-1 to TRBJ1-2; D gene ambiguous. The length of the CDR3 is 13 residues. Deletions cut 5 bases from V and 8 bases from J, with 15 bases between. CDR1 is MGHDK and CDR2 is SYGVNS in the germline V gene. CDR3 region: CASSIGQGRGYTF. CDR3 nucleotides: TGTGCCAGCAGTATAGGCCAAGGGAGAGGCTACACCTTC.

This chain connects TRBV27 to TRBJ1-6, with TRBD1 matching 7 bases. The CDR3 length is 16 residues. Germline V gene sequence: CDR1 MNHEY, CDR2 SMNVEV (reference sequence). V was clipped by 4 bases and J by 2 bases; unmatched bases: 5. The CDR3 is CASSSKQGPYNSPLHF. In DNA form, the CDR3 reads TGTGCCAGCAGTTCAAAACAGGGGCCCTATAATTCACCCCTCCACTTT.

This clonotype was counted many times. V gene TRBV28 combines with J gene TRBJ2-7, with D perhaps matching TRBD2 (5 bases). Germline loops: CDR1 MDHEN, CDR2 SYDVKM. V was pared by 4 bases and J by 0 bases, with 13 bases between. The CDR3 runs to 15 residues. CDR3 protein: CASSWTARGSYEQYF. The DNA for the CDR3 is TGTGCCAGCAGTTGGACCGCTCGGGGCTCCTACGAGCAGTACTTC.

This clonotype was counted at least ten times. The rearrangement joins TRBV6-5 to TRBJ2-1; D not resolved. Germline CDR1 reads MNHEY; CDR2 reads SVGAGI. This CDR3 is built from 11 residues. V lost 4 bases and J 7 bases, leaving 5 bases between the germline ends. CDR3: CASSSSNEQFF. CDR3 coding DNA: TGTGCCAGCAGTTCTTCTAATGAGCAGTTCTTC.

This clonotype was seen repeatedly, ten times or more. The V gene is TRBV6-6, the J gene TRBJ1-6, with D hard to call. Germline V lookup: CDR1 MNHNY, CDR2 SVGAGI (reference sequence). CDR3 length: 13 residues. V was trimmed by 7 bases and J by 8 bases, leaving 12 bases between them. The DNA of the CDR3 is TGTGCCAGCACCGGACGTATGGATTCACCCCTCCACTTT. This codes for CASTGRMDSPLHF.

A word on this clonotype: A much larger clone lies one base from this, so it may be a read error. This chain uses TRBV5-5 with TRBJ2-1; 8 bases map to TRBD2. The germline CDR1 and CDR2 sequences are SGHKS and YYEKEE (reference sequence). The CDR3 loop spans 15 amino acids. With 5 bases clipped from V and 7 bases from J, the junction kept 11 bases outside the gene matches. The CDR3 nucleotides read TGTGCCAGCAGGGTAAGCGGGAGCCCGGGGAATGAGCAGTTCTTC. It is translated as CASRVSGSPGNEQFF.

The V call is TRBV18, the J call TRBJ2-5; D unresolved. This CDR3 has 14 amino acids. Trimming shortened V by 0 bases and J by 1 base, and 6 bases separated the two germline ends. Germline V CDR1 and CDR2: KGHSH, LQKENI. The CDR3 protein is CASSPPNSQETQYF. DNA for the CDR3: TGTGCCAGCTCACCACCGAACAGCCAAGAGACCCAGTACTTC.

This rearrangement joins TRBV3-1 to TRBJ2-1; 8 bases map to TRBD1. Germline loops: CDR1 LGHDT, CDR2 YNNKEL (reference sequence). The CDR3 consists of 14 residues. Trimming took 4 bases from V and 6 from J; bases not matched to a gene: 5. The CDR3 nucleotides read TGTGCCAGCAGCCCCTGGGACAGGACCAATGAGCAGTTCTTC. This codes for CASSPWDRTNEQFF.

This clonotype has at least ten counts. The chain is built from TRBV19 and TRBJ2-1; D gene uncertain. This CDR3 spans 13 amino acids. From germline, CDR1 is LNHDA and CDR2 SQIVND (reference sequence). Trimming shortened V by 3 bases and J by 4 bases, and 7 bases separated the two germline ends. In nucleotides, the CDR3 is TGTGCCAGTAGTATCGCCAATTACAATGAGCAGTTCTTC. Encoded protein: CASSIANYNEQFF.

Concerning this clonotype itself: With a much larger clone just one base away, this may be a read error. The rearrangement joins TRBV27 to TRBJ1-6, with 7 bases that match TRBD1. The J segment lost 11 bases and the V segment lost 6 bases, leaving 10 bases of the junction unmatched. Germline V gene lookup returns CDR1 MNHEY and CDR2 SMNVEV (reference sequence). The CDR3 is 14 amino acids. The CDR3 reads CASRPGTDGAPLHF. The CDR3, as DNA: TGTGCCAGCAGGCCCGGGACAGACGGTGCACCCCTCCACTTT.

This clonotype was recorded at least ten times. This chain connects TRBV7-9 to TRBJ2-3, with a weak D call TRBD2 (6 bases). V lost 4 bases to trimming and J lost 2 bases, with 10 bases between them. The CDR3 totals 14 residues. CDR1 and CDR2 (germline): SEHNR, FQNEAQ (reference sequence). CDR3 protein: CASSSGTYTDTQYF. CDR3 coding DNA: TGTGCCAGCAGCTCCGGGACTTACACAGATACGCAGTATTTT.

This clonotype came up a few times. The V and J genes are TRBV6-1 and TRBJ1-5, with D unclear. This CDR3 is 13 amino acids long. The V end lost 3 bases, the J end lost 5 bases, and 8 bases lay between the germline ends. Germline V gene sequence: CDR1 MNHNS, CDR2 SASEGT. The DNA of the CDR3 is TGTGCCAGCAGTGATTTTCGATATCAGCCCCAGCATTTT. Residues: CASSDFRYQPQHF.

DNA for the CDR3: TGTGCCAGCTCGCTTGCCTACGGGACAGGCGCCTTCTACGAGCAGTACTTC. Translating gives CASSLAYGTGAFYEQYF. The J gene is TRBJ2-7, the V gene TRBV18, with 8 bases that match TRBD1. The CDR3 is 17 amino acids. Germline values: CDR1 KGHSH, CDR2 LQKENI. V lost 6 bases to trimming and J lost 3 bases; unmatched junction nucleotides: 16. Using reference TRBV18 and TRBJ2-7 for the parts outside the CDR3, the full variable domain is NAGVMQNPRHLVRRRGQEARLRCSPMKGHSHVYWYRQLPEEGLKFMVYLQKENIIDESGMPKERFSAEFPKEGPSILRIQQVVRGDSAAYFCASSLAYGTGAFYEQYFGPGTRLTVT.

This clonotype was seen repeatedly, ten times or more. The genes are TRBV10-2 and TRBJ2-1; TRBD1 agrees at 9 bases. The V gene end was trimmed by 6 bases and the J gene end by 9 bases; junction bases not matched to a gene: 12. The CDR3 contains 15 residues. Germline V CDR1 and CDR2: WSHSY, SAAADI. The CDR3, as DNA: TGCGCCAGCAGCCCACCGGGACAGGGAATCACTGAGCAGTTCTTC. Protein: CASSPPGQGITEQFF.

In its sample, this clonotype was seen many times. This chain joins TRBV19 and TRBJ2-3; D remains ambiguous. The CDR3 has 12 amino acids. Trimming cost V 1 base and J 10 bases, with 9 bases left between them. Germline V gene data show CDR1 as LNHDA and CDR2 as SQIVND (reference sequence). The CDR3 DNA reads as TGTGCCAGTAGTATAGGGTGGAGCGCGCAGTATTTT. Residues: CASSIGWSAQYF.

In its sample, this clonotype was seen many times. CDR3 nucleotides: TGCGCCAGCAGCTCAGGGACCCTCGGATTGAACACCGGGGAGCTGTTTTTT. Translating gives CASSSGTLGLNTGELFF. V is TRBV5-1 and J is TRBJ2-2; D tentatively fits TRBD1 or TRBD2 (5 bases each). Trimming shortened V by 3 bases and J by 1 base, and 16 bases separated the two germline ends. CDR3 size: 17 residues. Germline V gene lookup returns CDR1 SGHRS and CDR2 YFSETQ.

This clonotype came up many times. A junction end diverges from the germline sequence, so it may reflect a read error. This sequence joins TRBV12-3 or TRBV12-4 and TRBJ2-7; D is unresolved. The CDR3 length is 13 residues. CDR3 in DNA: TGTGCCAGCAGTTTAGCCGCCTCCCACGAGCAGTACTTC. Translating it yields CASSLAASHEQYF.

A few counts support this clonotype. The V gene is TRBV27, the J gene TRBJ1-2; 10 bases line up with TRBD1. Trimming cost V 1 base and J 0 bases; bases outside gene matches: 14. The CDR3 is made up of 20 amino acids. Per the germline V gene, CDR1 is MNHEY and CDR2 is SMNVEV (reference sequence). In DNA, the CDR3 is TGTGCCAGCAGTTTATACGCCTCCGGGACAGGGGCAATCTCTAACTATGGCTACACCTTC. It codes for CASSLYASGTGAISNYGYTF.

This clonotype was observed many times. In DNA form, the CDR3 reads TGCGCCAGCAGCCCTGGACCCCCGAGCTCCTACAATGAGCAGTTCTTC. It specifies CASSPGPPSSYNEQFF. This chain links TRBV5-1 with TRBJ2-1; the D is unclear. In germline, CDR1 is SGHRS, CDR2 YFSETQ. This CDR3 comprises 16 residues. Trimming stripped 4 bases from V and 0 bases from J, with 14 bases between.

The table lists this clonotype with many counts. The genes are TRBV5-1 and TRBJ1-4; D gene ambiguous. The germline V gene encodes CDR1 SGHRS and CDR2 YFSETQ. This CDR3 region has 15 residues. Trimming took off 0 bases at V and 6 bases at J, with 12 bases between the two ends. The CDR3 is CASSLERPGYEKLFF. The DNA of the CDR3 is TGCGCCAGCAGCTTGGAACGGCCCGGGTATGAAAAACTGTTTTTT.

The table lists this clonotype with many counts. V gene TRBV5-1 combines with J gene TRBJ2-7; D perhaps matches TRBD1 (6 bases). Trimming took off 5 bases at V and 1 base at J, with 10 bases between the two ends. This CDR3 is built from 13 residues. Germline assignment: CDR1 SGHRS and CDR2 YFSETQ. The CDR3 DNA sequence: TGCGCCAGCAGTTCAACAGGGTCCTACGAGCAGTACTTC. Protein product: CASSSTGSYEQYF. Combining the CDR3 with reference TRBV5-1 and TRBJ2-7 gives the whole variable domain KAGVTQTPRYLIKTRGQQVTLSCSPISGHRSVSWYQQTPGQGLQFLFEYFSETQRNKGNFPGRFSGRQFSNSRSEMNVSTLELGDSALYLCASSSTGSYEQYFGPGTRLTVT.

This clonotype has a count of ten or more. J is TRBJ1-2 and V is TRBV5-1; TRBD1 might be the D (5 bases). The CDR3 consists of 13 residues. Germline CDR1 and CDR2: SGHRS and YFSETQ. V was pared by 3 bases and J by 6 bases, with 12 bases between. DNA of the CDR3: TGCGCCAGCAGCTGGGGCACACGAGATGGCTACACCTTC. Translation gives CASSWGTRDGYTF. The entire variable domain, with the rest obtained from reference TRBV5-1 and TRBJ1-2, is as follows: KAGVTQTPRYLIKTRGQQVTLSCSPISGHRSVSWYQQTPGQGLQFLFEYFSETQRNKGNFPGRFSGRQFSNSRSEMNVSTLELGDSALYLCASSWGTRDGYTFGSGTRLTVV.

Remarks on this clonotype: A much more abundant neighbour one base away suggests this may be a read error. The rearrangement joins TRBV11-2 to TRBJ2-3; no reliable D call. The CDR3 is 13 residues long. The germline CDR1 and CDR2 sequences are SGHAT and FQNNGV. CDR3 in DNA: TGTGCCGGCAGCTTATGGTTGGCAGATACGCAGTATTTT. It is translated as CAGSLWLADTQYF.

The chain is built from TRBV28 and TRBJ2-7; no clear D. Trimming removed 7 bases from V and 0 bases from J, with 16 bases in between. The CDR3 totals 15 residues. CDR1 is MDHEN, CDR2 SYDVKM, per germline. Here the CDR3 reads CASTSFHDSSYEQYF. In DNA form, the CDR3 reads TGTGCCAGCACCTCATTCCACGACTCCTCCTACGAGCAGTACTTC.

This clonotype has more than one count but fewer than ten. V gene TRBV6-5 combines with J gene TRBJ2-1; D may be TRBD1 (5 bases). The CDR3 is made up of 12 amino acids. Germline V CDR1 and CDR2: MNHEY, SVGAGI. Trimming removed 2 bases at V and 9 bases at J, with 8 bases between. Here the CDR3 reads CASSYGQGEQFF. CDR3 coding DNA: TGTGCCAGCAGTTACGGTCAGGGTGAGCAGTTCTTC.

This clonotype was observed many times. V is TRBV11-2 and J is TRBJ2-7, with 7 bases lining up with TRBD2. J lost 0 bases, V lost 4 bases, and 9 bases had no gene match. From germline, CDR1 is SGHAT and CDR2 FQNNGV. This CDR3 is 16 amino acids long. The CDR3 bases are TGTGCCAGCAGCTGGGCCTCGGGCGGGAGCTCCTACGAGCAGTACTTC. It specifies CASSWASGGSSYEQYF.

This clonotype was counted many times. The chain combines TRBV19 with TRBJ2-1, with 10 positions matching TRBD2. The ends lost 2 bases at V and 3 bases at J; junction bases unmatched: 1. The germline V gene encodes CDR1 LNHDA and CDR2 SQIVND (reference sequence). The CDR3 sequence is 15 residues long. The CDR3 here is CASSIRLAGYNEQFF. CDR3 sequence (DNA): TGTGCCAGTAGTATAAGACTAGCGGGCTACAATGAGCAGTTCTTC.

This clonotype was detected a few times. At one end the junction does not follow the germline gene, possibly because of a read error. The chain employs TRBV7-2 and TRBJ2-1; TRBD2 matches 9 bases. Germline CDR1 SGHTA, CDR2 FQGNSA. The CDR3 contains 15 residues. The CDR3, as DNA: TGTGCCAGCAGCTTGGGGGGACTAGCACTCAATGAGCAGCTCTTC. Translating it yields CASSLGGLALNEQLF. Full variable domain (remainder filled in from reference TRBV7-2 and TRBJ2-1): GAGVSQSPSNKVTEKGKDVELRCDPISGHTALYWYRQSLGQGLEFLIYFQGNSAPDKSGLPSDRFSAERTGGSVSTLTIQRTQQEDSAVYLCASSLGGLALNEQLFGPGTRLTVL.